This TCR beta chain originates from a study of PD-L1 blockade in urothelial cancer. The repertoire was sequenced with immunoSEQ multiplex PCR; TCRdb's copy has only in-frame clones and lacks some. The table shows around 130,000 clones, with around 85% occurring only once. Time point given: pretreatment peripheral blood. Germline trimming cut 5 bases from V and 0 bases from J; bases unmatched to any gene: 3. Germline V gives CDR1 SGHTA, CDR2 FQGNSA. The CDR3 length is 14 residues. This specimen consisted of PBMCs, obtained around atezolizumab (anti-PD-L1) treatment. J is TRBJ2-7 and V is TRBV7-2; 8 bases fit TRBD1. This TCR came from a man in his fifties with urothelial cancer. The CDR3 DNA sequence: TGTGCCAGCAGCCACAGGGGGAGCTCCTACGAGCAGTACTTC. This gives the protein CASSHRGSSYEQYF.